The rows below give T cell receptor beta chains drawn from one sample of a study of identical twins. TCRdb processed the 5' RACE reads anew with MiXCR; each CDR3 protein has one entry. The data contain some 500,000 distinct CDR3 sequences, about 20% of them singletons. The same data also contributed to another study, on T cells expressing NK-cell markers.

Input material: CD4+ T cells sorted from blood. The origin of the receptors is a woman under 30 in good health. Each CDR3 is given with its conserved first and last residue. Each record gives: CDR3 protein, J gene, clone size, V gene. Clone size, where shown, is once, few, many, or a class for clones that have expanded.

CDR3 protein: CASGAHYGYTF
J gene: TRBJ1-2
clone size: few
V gene: TRBV3-1

CDR3 protein: CASAPEPSAGELFF
J gene: TRBJ2-2
clone size: -
V gene: TRBV6-4

CDR3 protein: CASSYRTAVYGYTF
J gene: TRBJ1-2
clone size: few
V gene: TRBV6-5

CDR3 protein: CASSFAGGPQHF
J gene: TRBJ1-5
clone size: -
V gene: TRBV12-3/TRBV12-4

CDR3 protein: CASKRTRMGQETQYF
J gene: TRBJ2-5
clone size: -
V gene: TRBV6-2/TRBV6-3

CDR3 protein: CASSSSRLAGNTIYF
J gene: TRBJ1-3
clone size: few
V gene: TRBV6-5

CDR3 protein: CASGTSAGNTEAFF
J gene: TRBJ1-1
clone size: -
V gene: TRBV3-1

CDR3 protein: CSADTAGGYTF
J gene: TRBJ1-2
clone size: -
V gene: TRBV20-1

CDR3 protein: CASSIRDSSTDTQYF
J gene: TRBJ2-3
clone size: few
V gene: TRBV9

CDR3 protein: CASSNHFRCQVQYF
J gene: TRBJ2-5
clone size: -
V gene: TRBV7-2

CDR3 protein: CASSLQGTESDTQYF
J gene: TRBJ2-3
clone size: few
V gene: TRBV7-2

CDR3 protein: CASSLGAGGQNTQYF
J gene: TRBJ2-3
clone size: many
V gene: TRBV7-2

CDR3 protein: CASTRTVSGNTIYF
J gene: TRBJ1-3
clone size: few
V gene: TRBV6-2/TRBV6-3

CDR3 protein: CASMGGSNTGELFF
J gene: TRBJ2-2
clone size: -
V gene: TRBV2

CDR3 protein: CSAQTGNGYTF
J gene: TRBJ1-2
clone size: -
V gene: TRBV20-1

CDR3 protein: CASSAWTSGYNEQFF
J gene: TRBJ2-1
clone size: -
V gene: TRBV7-2

CDR3 protein: CASRDRDSGQYF
J gene: TRBJ2-3
clone size: -
V gene: TRBV2

CDR3 protein: CASSLDPYSGSSYNEQFF
J gene: TRBJ2-1
clone size: -
V gene: TRBV11-2